These 6 T cell receptor beta chains were sequenced from one sample in a study of T cells in Graves' hyperthyroidism and ophthalmopathy. The CDR3 regions of TCR beta were amplified from RNA transcripts. The HTBI set primed first-round TCR CDR3 RT-PCR. Each CDR3 protein gets one entry after TCRdb re-called the multiplex PCR reads with MiXCR. The sample shows a few hundred thousand distinct CDR3 sequences, around 46% of them seen only once. The sequencing sample was made of peripheral blood or thyroid tissue (not recorded which). The receptors originated from an adult woman with Graves' disease, either hyperthyroidism or ophthalmopathy (not recorded which).

The chain links TRBV19 to TRBJ1-2, with a weak D call TRBD1 (5 bases). The V and J ends lost 3 bases and 3 bases respectively, with 8 bases between them. The length of the CDR3 is 13 residues. Germline-derived CDR1 and CDR2 are LNHDA and SQIVND (reference sequence). The chain's CDR3 is CASSMGHYYGYTF. CDR3 sequence (DNA): TGTGCCAGTAGTATGGGGCATTACTATGGCTACACCTTC. The full variable domain, its missing parts supplied by reference TRBV19 and TRBJ1-2, is DGGITQSPKYLFRKEGQNVTLSCEQNLNHDAMYWYRQDPGQGLRLIYYSQIVNDFQKGDIAEGYSVSREKKESFPLTVTSAQKNPTAFYLCASSMGHYYGYTFGSGTRLTVV.

This sequence joins TRBV2 and TRBJ1-2; the D is unclear. Between the trimmed V and J ends, which lost 5 bases and 4 bases, there was a span of 11 bases. This CDR3 has 13 amino acids. Germline V gene data show CDR1 as SNHLY and CDR2 as FYNNEI. CDR3 region: CASSQRVSYGYTF. Here the CDR3 DNA reads TGTGCCAGCAGTCAGAGGGTCTCCTATGGCTACACCTTC.

The gene calls are TRBV9 and TRBJ2-2, with D perhaps TRBD2 (6 bases). This CDR3 region has 13 residues. Germline V gene sequence: CDR1 SGDLS, CDR2 YYNGEE. V was clipped by 4 bases and J by 5 bases, with 9 bases between them. The CDR3 region has the DNA TGTGCCAGCAGCTGGAGCGGGACCGGGGAGCTGTTTTTT. Residues: CASSWSGTGELFF.

About this clonotype: A much larger clone is a single base away; this may be a read error. The CDR3 bases are TGTGCCAGCGGGGGACAGTCCTATAGCAATCAGCCCCAGCATTTT. It is translated as CASGGQSYSNQPQHF. J is TRBJ1-5 and V is TRBV2; 7 bases line up with TRBD1. The CDR3 has 15 amino acids. Per germline, CDR1 SNHLY and CDR2 FYNNEI. V shed 8 bases and J 0 bases; nucleotides not matched to a gene: 7.

This clonotype was detected many times. This rearrangement joins TRBV7-2 to TRBJ1-5; D might be TRBD1 (5 bases). Trimming removed 1 base at V and 0 bases at J, with 7 bases between. Per germline, CDR1 SGHTA and CDR2 FQGNSA. CDR3 length equals 15 residues. CDR3 in amino acids: CASSLEGDSNQPQHF. CDR3 nucleotide sequence: TGTGCCAGCAGCTTAGAAGGGGATAGCAATCAGCCCCAGCATTTT.

This clonotype was counted many times. V gene TRBV7-8 combines with J gene TRBJ1-3; D is unresolved. V was pared by 5 bases and J by 2 bases, with 19 bases between. The length of the CDR3 is 17 residues. CDR1 and CDR2 from the germline V gene are SGHVS and FQNEAQ. DNA for the CDR3: TGTGCCAGCAGCCCCCCTCTCTTTATAGAGGCTGGAAACACCATATATTTT. It encodes CASSPPLFIEAGNTIYF. Full variable domain (rest looked up from reference TRBV7-8 and TRBJ1-3): GAGVSQSPRYKVAKRGQDVALRCDPISGHVSLFWYQQALGQGPEFLTYFQNEAQLDKSGLPSDRFFAERPEGSVSTLKIQRTQQEDSAVYLCASSPPLFIEAGNTIYFGEGSWLTVV.